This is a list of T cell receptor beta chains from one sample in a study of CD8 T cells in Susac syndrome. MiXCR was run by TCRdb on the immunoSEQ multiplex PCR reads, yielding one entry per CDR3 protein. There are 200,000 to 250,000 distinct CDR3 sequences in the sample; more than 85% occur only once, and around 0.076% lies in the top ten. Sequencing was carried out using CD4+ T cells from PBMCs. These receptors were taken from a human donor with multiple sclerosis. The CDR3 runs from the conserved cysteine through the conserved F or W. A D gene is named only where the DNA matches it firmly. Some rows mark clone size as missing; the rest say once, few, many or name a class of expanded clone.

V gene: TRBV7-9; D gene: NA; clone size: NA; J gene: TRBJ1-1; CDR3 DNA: TGTGCCAGCAGTTATCGAGAAGCTTTCTTT; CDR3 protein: CASSYREAFF
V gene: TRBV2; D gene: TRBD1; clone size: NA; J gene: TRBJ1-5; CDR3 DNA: TGTGCCAGCAGTGACCGGGACAGAAGCAATCAGCCCCAGCATTTT; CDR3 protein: CASSDRDRSNQPQHF
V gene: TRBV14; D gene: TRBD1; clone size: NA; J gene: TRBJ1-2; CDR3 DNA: TGTGCCAGCAGCCGGGACAGGGCTACTGGCTACACCTTC; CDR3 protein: CASSRDRATGYTF
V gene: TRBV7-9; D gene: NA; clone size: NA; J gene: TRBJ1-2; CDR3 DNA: TGTGCCAGCAGCTTTGGGCAGTCCATACGCTACACCTTC; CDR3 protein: CASSFGQSIRYTF
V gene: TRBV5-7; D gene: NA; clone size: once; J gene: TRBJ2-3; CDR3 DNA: TGTGCCAGCAGCTTGTACTATACGCAGTATTTT; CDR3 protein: CASSLYYTQYF
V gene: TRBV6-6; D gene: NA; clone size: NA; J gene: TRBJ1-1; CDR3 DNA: TGTGCCAGCAGTTACAGGGACGGCAACACTGAAGCTTTCTTT; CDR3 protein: CASSYRDGNTEAFF
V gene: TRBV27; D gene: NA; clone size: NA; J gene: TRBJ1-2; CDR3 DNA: TGTGCCAGCAGGACTTGGACGGATGGTTATGGCTACACCTTC; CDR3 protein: CASRTWTDGYGYTF
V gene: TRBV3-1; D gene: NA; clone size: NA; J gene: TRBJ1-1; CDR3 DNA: TGTGCCAGCAGCCATCGGTCTGGGAGGACTGAAGCTTTCTTT; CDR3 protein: CASSHRSGRTEAFF
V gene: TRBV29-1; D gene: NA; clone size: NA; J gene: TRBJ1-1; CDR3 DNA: TGCAGCGCCGGGATGGTGGACACTGAAGCTTTCTTT; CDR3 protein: CSAGMVDTEAFF
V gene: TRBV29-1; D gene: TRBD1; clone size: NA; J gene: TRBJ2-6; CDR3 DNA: TGCAGCGTTGGTTCTTTTGGACAGGGAGCGGACGGGGCCAACGTCCTGACTTTC; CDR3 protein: CSVGSFGQGADGANVLTF
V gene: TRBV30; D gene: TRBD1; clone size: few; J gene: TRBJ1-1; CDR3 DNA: TGTGCCTGGAGTAGACAGGGGGCGACTGAAGCTTTCTTT; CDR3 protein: CAWSRQGATEAFF
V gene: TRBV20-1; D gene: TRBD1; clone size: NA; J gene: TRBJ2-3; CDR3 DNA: TGCAGTGCTACCCAACGACAGGGGTTCGCAGATACGCAGTATTTT; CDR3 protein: CSATQRQGFADTQYF
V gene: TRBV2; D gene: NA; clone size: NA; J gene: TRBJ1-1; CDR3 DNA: TGTGCCAGCAGTGACCCGACGACCTATTCCAGGATCACTGAAGCTTTCTTT; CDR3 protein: CASSDPTTYSRITEAFF
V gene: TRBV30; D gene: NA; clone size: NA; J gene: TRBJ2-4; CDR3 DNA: TGTGCCTCTTCTCGCGGGGATTACAAAAACATTCAGTACTTC; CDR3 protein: CASSRGDYKNIQYF
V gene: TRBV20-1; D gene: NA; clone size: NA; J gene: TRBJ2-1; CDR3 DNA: TGCAGTGTCCCGGGACCCACTTACAATGAGCAGTTCTTC; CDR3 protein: CSVPGPTYNEQFF
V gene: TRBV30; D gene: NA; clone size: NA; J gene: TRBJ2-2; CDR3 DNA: TGTGCCGGAGAACAGACAGCGATAGCCTCGAACACCGGGGAGCTGTTTTTT; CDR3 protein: CAGEQTAIASNTGELFF
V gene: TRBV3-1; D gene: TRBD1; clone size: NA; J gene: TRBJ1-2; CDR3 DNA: TGTGCCAGCAGCCGCCGGGACAGGGGCCATGGCTACACCTTC; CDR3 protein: CASSRRDRGHGYTF
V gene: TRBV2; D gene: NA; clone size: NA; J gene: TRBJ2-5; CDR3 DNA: TGTGCCAGCAGTGAATGGACACGGGAGACCCAGTACTTC; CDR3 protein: CASSEWTRETQYF
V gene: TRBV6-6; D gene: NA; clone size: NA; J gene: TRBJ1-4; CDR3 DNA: TGTGCCAGCAGTTACGGGCAGGGTGGAGAAAAACTGTTTTTT; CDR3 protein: CASSYGQGGEKLFF
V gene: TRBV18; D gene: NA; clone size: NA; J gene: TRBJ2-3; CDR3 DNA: TGTGCCAGCTCGCCCGGATTCCCAGATACGCAGTATTTT; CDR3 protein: CASSPGFPDTQYF
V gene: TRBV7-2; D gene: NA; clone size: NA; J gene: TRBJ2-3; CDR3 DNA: TGTGCCAGCAGCTTAGATAGCCCCGAAGATACGCAGTATTTT; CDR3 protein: CASSLDSPEDTQYF
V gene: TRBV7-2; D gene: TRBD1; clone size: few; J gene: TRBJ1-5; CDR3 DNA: TGTGCCAGCAGTCCGGGACAGGGAGGCCAGCCCCAGCATTTT; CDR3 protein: CASSPGQGGQPQHF
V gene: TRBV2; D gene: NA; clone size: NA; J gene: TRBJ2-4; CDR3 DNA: TGTGCCAGCAGCCTAGAATCCATTCAGTACTTC; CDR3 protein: CASSLESIQYF
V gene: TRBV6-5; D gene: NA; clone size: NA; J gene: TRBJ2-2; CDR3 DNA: TGTGCCAGCAGACGGGCGAACACCGGGGAGCTGTTTTTT; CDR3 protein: CASRRANTGELFF
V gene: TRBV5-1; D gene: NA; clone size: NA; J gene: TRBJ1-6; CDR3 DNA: TGCGCCAGCAGCGTACACAGGGATAGTTCGGATTCACCCCTCCACTTT; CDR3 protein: CASSVHRDSSDSPLHF
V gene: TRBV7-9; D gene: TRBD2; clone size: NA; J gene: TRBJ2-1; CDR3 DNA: TGTGCCAGCAGCTACAGGGCGGGGGGTAACTATGAGCAGTTCTTC; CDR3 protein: CASSYRAGGNYEQFF
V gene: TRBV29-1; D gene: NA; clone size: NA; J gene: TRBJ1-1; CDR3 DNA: TGCAGCGTCGAACTGGGGGGCAACACTGAAGCTTTCTTT; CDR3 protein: CSVELGGNTEAFF
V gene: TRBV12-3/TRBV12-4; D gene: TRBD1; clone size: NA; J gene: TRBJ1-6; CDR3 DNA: TGTGCCAGCACCACAGGGGGCGGACATAATTCACCCCTCCACTTT; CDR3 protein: CASTTGGGHNSPLHF
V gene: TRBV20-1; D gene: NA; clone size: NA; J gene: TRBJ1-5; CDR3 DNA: TGCAGTGCTAGCTTCGGTACAGGAGGCAATCAGCCCCAGCATTTT; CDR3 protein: CSASFGTGGNQPQHF
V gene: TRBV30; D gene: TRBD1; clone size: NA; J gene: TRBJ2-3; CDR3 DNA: TGTGCCTGGAGACTCGGGACAGGCAGTTTGGGGGATACGCAGTATTTT; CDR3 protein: CAWRLGTGSLGDTQYF
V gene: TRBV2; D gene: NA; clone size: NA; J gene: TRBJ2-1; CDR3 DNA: TGTGCCAGCAGTGAATTTACCAATGAGCAGTTCTTC; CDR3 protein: CASSEFTNEQFF
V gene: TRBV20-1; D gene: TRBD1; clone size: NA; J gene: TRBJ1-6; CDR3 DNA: TGCAGTGCGCAGACAGGGGGTAGGGGTTCACCCCTCCACTTT; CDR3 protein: CSAQTGGRGSPLHF
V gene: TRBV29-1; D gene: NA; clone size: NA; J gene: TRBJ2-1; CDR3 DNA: TGCAGCGTTGAAGATCCCGGGGATGAGCAGTTCTTC; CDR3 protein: CSVEDPGDEQFF
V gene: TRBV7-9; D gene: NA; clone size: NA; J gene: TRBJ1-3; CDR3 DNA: TGTGCCAGCAGCCTCTGGTCCCAGAGTGGAAACACCATATATTTT; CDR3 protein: CASSLWSQSGNTIYF
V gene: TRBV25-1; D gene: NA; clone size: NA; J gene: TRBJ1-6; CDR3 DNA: TGTGCCAGCAGGGACAGAGTGGATTCACCCCTCCACTTT; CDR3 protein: CASRDRVDSPLHF
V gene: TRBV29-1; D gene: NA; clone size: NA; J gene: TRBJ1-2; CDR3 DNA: TGCAGCGTGGGGTTACCTGCTAACTATGGCTACACCTTC; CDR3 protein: CSVGLPANYGYTF
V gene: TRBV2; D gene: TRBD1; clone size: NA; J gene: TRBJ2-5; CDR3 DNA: TGTGCCAGCAGCGGACAGGGTGGGGAGACCCAGTACTTC; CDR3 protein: CASSGQGGETQYF
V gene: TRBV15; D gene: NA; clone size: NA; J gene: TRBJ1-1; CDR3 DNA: TGTGCCACCAGCAGCAGGGGCCTAACAACTGAAGCTTTCTTT; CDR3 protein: CATSSRGLTTEAFF
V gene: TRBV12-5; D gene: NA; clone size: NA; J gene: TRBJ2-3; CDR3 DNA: TGTGCTAGTGGTTACGGACAGCCCACAGATACGCAGTATTTT; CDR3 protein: CASGYGQPTDTQYF
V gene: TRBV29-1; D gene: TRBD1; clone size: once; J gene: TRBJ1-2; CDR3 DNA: TGCAGCGTTGGGGATCTCCCTTGGGACAGGGATAATGGCTACACCTTC; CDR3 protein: CSVGDLPWDRDNGYTF
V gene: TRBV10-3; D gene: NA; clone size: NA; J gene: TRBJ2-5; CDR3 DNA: TGTGCCATCAGTGACCGCCAGACCCAGTACTTC; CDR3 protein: CAISDRQTQYF